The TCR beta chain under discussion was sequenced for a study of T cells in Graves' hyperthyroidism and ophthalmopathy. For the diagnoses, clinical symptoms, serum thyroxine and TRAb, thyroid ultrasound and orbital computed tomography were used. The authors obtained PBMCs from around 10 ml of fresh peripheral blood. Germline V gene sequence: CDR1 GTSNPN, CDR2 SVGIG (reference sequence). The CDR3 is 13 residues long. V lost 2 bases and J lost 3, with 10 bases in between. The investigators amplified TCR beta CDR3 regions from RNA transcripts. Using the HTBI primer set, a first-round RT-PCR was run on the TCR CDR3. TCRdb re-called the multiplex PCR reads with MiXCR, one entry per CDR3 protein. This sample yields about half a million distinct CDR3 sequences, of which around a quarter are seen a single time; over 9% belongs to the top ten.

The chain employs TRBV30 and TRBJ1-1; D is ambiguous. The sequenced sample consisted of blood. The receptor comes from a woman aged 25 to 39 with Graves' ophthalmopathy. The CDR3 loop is CAWSHGFDTEAFF. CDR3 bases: TGTGCCTGGAGTCATGGTTTTGACACTGAAGCTTTCTTT.